The text below deals with one T cell receptor (beta chain). Its specificity is not known. This specimen belongs to a study of shared clonotypes between healthy human individuals. Background on the study: The people who gave samples were two women and a few men aged 18 to 49. Each donor contributed plates that comprised three CD4 naive, three CD4 memory, two CD8 naive and one CD8 memory. Study-wide points: Rarefaction indicated that sorted-subset sequencing remained incomplete although depth was large.

The donors were all Caucasian adults (living in Nashville, Tennessee). Libraries were prepared by immunoSEQ multiplex PCR; TCRdb keeps only in-frame clonotypes and omits some of them. This sample has approximately 110,000 clones, with 65% to 75% found just once. This CDR3 has 14 amino acids. The V end lost 5 bases, the J end lost 0 bases, and 8 bases lay between the germline ends. CDR1 and CDR2 (germline): SGHVS, FQNEAQ. The chain carries TRBV7-8 and TRBJ1-3; D is unclear. Sequenced input: memory CD8+ T cells sorted from blood. Described subset: CD45RO+ cells pooled with CCR7-negative TemRA cells. The clonotype comes from a woman in her thirties in good health. The CDR3 DNA reads as TGTGCCAGCAGCGACAACCTCTCTGGAAACACCATATATTTT. It is translated as CASSDNLSGNTIYF.